Shown below are 4 T cell receptor beta chains from a single sample sequenced in a study of CD8+ T cells in alopecia areata. Reverse transcription of extracted RNA yielded cDNA, which provided the sequencing template. Produced via immunoSEQ multiplex PCR; TCRdb's table is partial and in-frame only. The sample carries about 220,000 clones, about 57% recorded once. Indicated treatment: oral pan-JAK inhibitor, 5-10 mg twice daily. The source material was CD4+ T cells sorted from blood, sampled at week 4, from a patient treated with tofacitinib. All receptors come from a human donor with alopecia areata.

The chain links TRBV9 to TRBJ2-5; 9 nucleotides line up with TRBD2. V dropped 0 bases and J dropped 3; count of bases not matched to a gene: 3. Germline lookup yields CDR1 SGDLS and CDR2 YYNGEE. The CDR3 covers 15 residues. CDR3 region: CASSVDRGGEETQYF. For the CDR3, the DNA is TGTGCCAGCAGCGTAGACCGCGGGGGGGAAGAGACCCAGTACTTC.

The V call is TRBV27, the J call TRBJ2-7, with TRBD1 matching over 8 bases. The length of the CDR3 is 15 residues. V lost 5 bases to trimming and J lost 1 base; unmatched junction nucleotides: 7. Germline V gives CDR1 MNHEY, CDR2 SMNVEV (reference sequence). CDR3 region: CASSTRDRPSYEQYF. CDR3 in DNA: TGTGCCAGCAGTACACGGGACAGGCCATCCTACGAGCAGTACTTC.

This clone was picked up a small number of times. J is TRBJ2-7 and V is TRBV2; D is unclear. Between the trimmed V and J ends, which lost 7 bases and 2 bases, there was a span of 18 bases. Germline V lookup: CDR1 SNHLY, CDR2 FYNNEI. CDR3 size: 15 residues. The CDR3 reads CASKPTGTAPYEQYF. Written as DNA, the CDR3 is TGTGCCAGCAAACCAACGGGCACAGCCCCCTACGAGCAGTACTTC.

The chain combines TRBV15 with TRBJ1-1; 8 nucleotides line up with TRBD1. The V gene end was trimmed by 3 bases and the J gene end by 4 bases; junction bases not matched to a gene: 4. Germline V gives CDR1 LNHNV, CDR2 YYDKDF (reference sequence). The CDR3 runs 14 residues. CDR3: CATSSAGGLTEAFF. CDR3 nucleotide sequence: TGTGCCACCAGCAGTGCAGGGGGCCTCACTGAAGCTTTCTTT.